The T cell receptor (beta chain) under discussion was sequenced for a study of blood T cell repertoires in COVID-19. The CDR3 runs 15 residues. Trimming removed 2 bases from V and 5 bases from J; junction bases left unmatched: 8. Germline V CDR1 and CDR2: MDHEN, SYDVKM. In the authors' workflow: Reference gene primer amplification gave estimated nucleated cell counts. Profiled with immunoSEQ multiplex PCR; TCRdb holds only in-frame clones, not every one. That table is the source of V, J and clone size, and D and trimming were worked out from the DNA. The table lists approximately 260,000 clones, 80% to 95% of them singletons. Among Cohort 3 donors, those recovered had two negative PCRs, clearance, or symptom resolution.

This chain uses TRBV28 with TRBJ2-5, with 7 bases fitting TRBD1. Sequencing used PBMCs or T cells enriched from blood (not recorded which). The TCR comes from a woman aged 18-29 years who had recovered from COVID-19. The CDR3 is CASSLSRRGGETQYF. The DNA for the CDR3 is TGTGCCAGCAGTTTAAGCAGGAGAGGGGGCGAGACCCAGTACTTC.